The 10 T cell receptor beta chains given below trace back to one sample, sequenced in a study of blood T cell repertoires in COVID-19. Clones were sequenced by immunoSEQ multiplex PCR, and TCRdb holds only the in-frame ones, with some missing. The sample has about 190,000 clones, approximately 86% seen once. The sample was peripheral blood. All receptors come from a man aged 70 or older with active or convalescent COVID-19.

This chain uses TRBV29-1 with TRBJ1-1; D ambiguous. V shed 7 bases and J shed 4 bases, with 19 bases lying between them. This CDR3 is built from 14 residues. CDR1 SQVTM and CDR2 ANQGSEA come from the germline V gene. CDR3 coding DNA: TGCAGCGCTACCCTGGCGGGAGTCCCCACTGAAGCTTTCTTT. This sequence encodes CSATLAGVPTEAFF.

The rearrangement links TRBV28 to TRBJ2-2; D might be TRBD1 (6 bases). The length of the CDR3 is 14 residues. With 7 bases removed from V and 0 bases from J, the gap between germline ends came to 9 bases. CDR1 is MDHEN, CDR2 SYDVKM, per germline. Written as DNA, the CDR3 is TGTGCCAGCAAAGGGACATCGAACACCGGGGAGCTGTTTTTT. Translation: CASKGTSNTGELFF.

This clone showed up just once. The chain employs TRBV28 and TRBJ1-5, with no clear D. V was shortened by 4 bases and J by 5 bases, with 21 bases between the two germline ends. The germline gives CDR1 MDHEN, CDR2 SYDVKM. The CDR3 has 17 amino acids. In DNA, the CDR3 is TGTGCCAGCAGTTCCCCAGGACGCCTGGAGGAAGATCAGCCCCAGCATTTT. Residues: CASSSPGRLEEDQPQHF.

The chain recombines TRBV28 with TRBJ1-2, with D unclear. The CDR3 sequence is 14 residues long. Germline V gene sequence: CDR1 MDHEN, CDR2 SYDVKM. The ends were cut back, 6 bases at V and 4 bases at J, with 15 bases in the middle. The CDR3 loop is CASRPLRSLYGYTF. The CDR3 region has the DNA TGTGCCAGCAGGCCCCTAAGGAGTCTCTATGGCTACACCTTC.

This chain links TRBV6-5 with TRBJ2-2; 9 bases are a match to TRBD1. With V trimmed by 4 bases and J by 3 bases, 6 bases remained unmatched. This CDR3 comprises 16 residues. Germline values: CDR1 MNHEY, CDR2 SVGAGI. The CDR3 protein is CASSSTGTGHTGELFF. The CDR3 DNA reads TGTGCCAGCAGTTCGACCGGGACAGGGCACACCGGGGAGCTGTTTTTT.

The chain is built from TRBV3-1 (or the pseudogene TRBV3-2) and TRBJ2-3; no clear D. The CDR3 length is 13 residues. The germline V gene has CDR1 LGHDT and CDR2 YNNKEL (reference sequence). V was pared by 3 bases and J by 7 bases, with 11 bases between. The CDR3 is CASSQSPLNTQYF. The CDR3 DNA follows: TGTGCCAGCAGCCAGTCCCCCCTAAATACGCAGTATTTT.

The V and J genes are TRBV30 and TRBJ1-1; no clear D gene. This CDR3 comprises 11 residues. Germline CDR1 and CDR2: GTSNPN and SVGIG (reference sequence). V gave up 5 bases and J gave up 5 bases, with 9 bases separating them. The CDR3 DNA sequence: TGTGCCTGGCGCGGTGGAACTGAAGCTTTCTTT. Protein: CAWRGGTEAFF.

The rearrangement joins TRBV19 to TRBJ1-3, with D hard to call. Germline V gives CDR1 LNHDA, CDR2 SQIVND (reference sequence). The CDR3 contains 17 residues. V lost 7 bases and J 0 bases, leaving 19 bases between the germline ends. CDR3 residues: CASTPEHTRNSGNTIYF. The CDR3 DNA is TGTGCCAGTACCCCCGAACACACACGAAACTCTGGAAACACCATATATTTT.

This chain uses TRBV4-3 with TRBJ2-3; TRBD1 matches at 7 bases. CDR1 is LGHNA, CDR2 YSLEER, per germline. CDR3 length: 16 residues. Germline trimming cut 0 bases from V and 4 bases from J; bases unmatched to any gene: 7. The CDR3 DNA reads TGCGCCAGCAGCCAAGACAGGACAGGCCCGGCAGATACGCAGTATTTT. Translated: CASSQDRTGPADTQYF.

The chain combines TRBV28 with TRBJ2-5; 7 nucleotides match TRBD1. Trimming at V came to 8 bases and at J to 5 bases, leaving 11 bases not matched to a gene. Germline V CDR1 and CDR2: MDHEN, SYDVKM. The CDR3 is 14 amino acids. CDR3 in amino acids: CASFGAGGYETQYF. The CDR3 nucleotides are TGTGCCAGCTTCGGGGCAGGGGGTTACGAGACCCAGTACTTC.